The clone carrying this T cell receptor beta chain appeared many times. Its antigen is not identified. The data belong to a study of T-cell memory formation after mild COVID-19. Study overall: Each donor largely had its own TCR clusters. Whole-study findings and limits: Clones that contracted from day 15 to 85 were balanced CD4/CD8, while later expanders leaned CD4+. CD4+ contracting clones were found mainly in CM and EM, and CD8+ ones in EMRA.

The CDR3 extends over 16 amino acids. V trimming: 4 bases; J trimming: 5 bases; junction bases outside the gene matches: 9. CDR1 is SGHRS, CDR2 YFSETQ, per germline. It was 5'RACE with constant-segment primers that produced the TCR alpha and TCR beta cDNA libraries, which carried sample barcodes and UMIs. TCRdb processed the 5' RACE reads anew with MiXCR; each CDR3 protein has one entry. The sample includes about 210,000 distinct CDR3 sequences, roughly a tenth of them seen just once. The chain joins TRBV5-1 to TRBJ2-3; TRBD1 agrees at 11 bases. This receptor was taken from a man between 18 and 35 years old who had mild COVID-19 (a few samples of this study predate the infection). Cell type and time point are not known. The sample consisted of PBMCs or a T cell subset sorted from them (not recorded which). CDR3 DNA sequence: TGCGCCAGCAGCATGCAACCCGGGACAGGGGGAGATACGCAGTATTTT. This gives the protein CASSMQPGTGGDTQYF.